Shown below are 6 T cell receptor beta chains from a single sample sequenced in a study of Tregs in tolerant kidney transplant recipients (dated 2019 in TCRdb). Receptors were amplified or captured by the immunoSEQ multiplex PCR assay. TCRdb's version of the immuneACCESS table is confined to in-frame rearrangements and falls short of the full clone set. An unresolved V gene accounts for under half of the shortfall where checked; the remainder is of unknown origin. Across this sample there are about 110,000 clones, with around 89% seen only once. The ten largest account for under 0.35% of the sample. According to the study, the label for this sample's time point signals: blood sample drawn before combined kidney and bone marrow transplant. This specimen consisted of CD4+ T cells from blood, obtained before the transplant. These receptors were collected from a human donor who received a combined kidney and bone marrow transplant.

V usage is TRBV6-1 and J usage is TRBJ2-1; 13 nucleotides line up with TRBD2. The trim removed 4 bases at V and 6 bases at J, leaving 12 bases unmatched. This CDR3 is built from 18 residues. Germline loops: CDR1 MNHNS, CDR2 SASEGT. CDR3 DNA sequence: TGTGCCAGCAGTGGGGAACTAGCGGGAGGGCCCGGGGGCAATGAGCAGTTCTTC. Translation: CASSGELAGGPGGNEQFF.

The J gene is TRBJ2-7, the V gene TRBV11-2, with 7 bases aligning to TRBD2. The CDR3 sequence is 16 residues long. Germline CDR1 and CDR2: SGHAT and FQNNGV. Trimming at V came to 2 bases and at J to 2 bases, leaving 9 bases not matched to a gene. The CDR3 spells CASSLLRGRYPYEQYF. CDR3 sequence (DNA): TGTGCCAGCAGCTTATTACGCGGGAGATACCCCTACGAGCAGTACTTC.

This chain joins TRBV2 and TRBJ2-1; 8 nucleotides line up with TRBD2. Germline values: CDR1 SNHLY, CDR2 FYNNEI. This CDR3 is built from 15 residues. The trim removed 6 bases at V and 6 bases at J, leaving 10 bases unmatched. The CDR3 coding sequence is TGTGCCAGCAGCCAGCGGGAGTTGGGTGTCAATGAGCAGTTCTTC. Amino acid sequence: CASSQRELGVNEQFF.

The gene calls are TRBV7-8 and TRBJ2-7; TRBD2 aligns across 12 bases. The V gene end was trimmed by 1 base and the J gene end by 5 bases; junction bases not matched to a gene: 6. This CDR3 is 16 amino acids long. The germline V gene has CDR1 SGHVS and CDR2 FQNEAQ. CDR3 sequence (DNA): TGTGCCAGCAGCTTAGGTCCTAGCGGGAGGGCCCACGAGCAGTACTTC. As protein: CASSLGPSGRAHEQYF.

This clone was counted a few times. The chain combines TRBV6-1 with TRBJ2-2; 9 nucleotides line up with TRBD2. Germline CDR1 MNHNS, CDR2 SASEGT. The length of the CDR3 is 15 residues. V was pared by 5 bases and J by 6 bases, with 7 bases of the junction left unmatched. CDR3: CASSQTAGGAGELFF. The CDR3 DNA reads as TGTGCCAGCAGTCAAACGGCGGGGGGGGCCGGGGAGCTGTTTTTT.

The genes are TRBV18 and TRBJ1-1, with 7 nucleotides matching TRBD1. The CDR3 has 11 amino acids. Trimming at V came to 3 bases and at J to 11 bases, leaving 3 bases not matched to a gene. Per germline, CDR1 KGHSH and CDR2 LQKENI. The CDR3 sequence: CASSPRDSAFF. DNA of the CDR3: TGTGCCAGCTCACCTCGGGACAGTGCTTTCTTT.